This T cell receptor beta chain was sequenced during a study of T cell responses to AZD1222 COVID-19 vaccine. Study background: Analyses pooled second doses at about 4 or about 12 weeks.

Germline-derived CDR1 and CDR2 are LGHNT and FRNRAP. The V and J ends lost 5 bases and 6 bases respectively, with 13 bases between them. The CDR3 sequence is 13 residues long. Method: immunoSEQ multiplex PCR; TCRdb's copy keeps in-frame clones and lacks some. The data contain about 100,000 clones, 84% of them singletons. The source material was peripheral blood, sampled on day 0 of AZD1222 vaccination. The V and J genes are TRBV12-5 and TRBJ1-1, with D possibly being TRBD1 (5 bases). This sequence originates from an adult in good health. This CDR3 reads CASGPMGVSEAFF. In DNA, the CDR3 is TGTGCTAGTGGTCCAATGGGGGTCTCTGAAGCTTTCTTT.